This T cell receptor beta chain derives from a study of T cell responses to AZD1222 COVID-19 vaccine. Study results and caveats: At 160-218 and 743-854, vaccine-associated CD4 TCRs were dominant, and they spanned spike. Clonal diversity may have been underestimated, and the donors were mostly white British, with more females than males. Of spike-specific TCRs, nearly half reportedly target regions left unmutated in variants.

Germline V gene lookup returns CDR1 LGHNA and CDR2 YNFKEQ. Germline trimming cut 4 bases from V and 4 bases from J; bases unmatched to any gene: 10. This CDR3 has 18 residues. Second-dose intervals of approximately 4 or approximately 12 weeks were pooled. The repertoire was sequenced with immunoSEQ multiplex PCR; TCRdb's copy has only in-frame clones and lacks some. The repertoire holds roughly 92,000 clones, with 85% to 90% as singletons. In regard to this clone: The antigen is undetermined.

The chain carries TRBV4-2 and TRBJ2-5, with 15 bases aligning to TRBD2. The source is an adult who received the AZD1222 COVID-19 vaccine. Sequencing was performed on peripheral blood, taken 28 days after the second AZD1222 dose. The CDR3 is CASSPSPGLAGGLETQYF. CDR3 coding DNA: TGTGCCAGCAGCCCTTCCCCGGGACTAGCGGGGGGATTAGAGACCCAGTACTTC.